This T cell receptor (beta chain) was sequenced during a study of beta chain features in type 1 diabetes. This CDR3 region has 13 residues. Trimming took 5 bases from V and 1 from J, leaving 8 bases between them. Germline assignment: CDR1 ENHRY and CDR2 SYGVKD. TCRB transcripts that were expressed got sequenced, as all of the isolated RNA had been reverse transcribed. The repertoire was sequenced with immunoSEQ multiplex PCR; TCRdb's copy has only in-frame clones and lacks some. Of around 58,000 clones in the sample, around three fifths were seen once. Specimen: Tregs from blood. The chain uses TRBV10-3 and TRBJ1-1, with D unclear. The TCR was taken from a woman aged 18 to 35 in good health. CDR3 protein: CAISPTRNTEAFF. The DNA for the CDR3 is TGTGCCATCAGTCCGACTCGGAACACTGAAGCTTTCTTT.